A single sample is the source of the 27 T cell receptor beta chains below, sequenced in a study of immune evolution from preneoplasia to lung adenocarcinoma. Data came from immunoSEQ multiplex PCR; TCRdb stores just in-frame clones and leaves some out. The table has some 37,000 clones, under 85% seen once; the top ten hold roughly 6.1%. The sample was FFPE invasive lung adenocarcinoma tissue. These receptors were collected from a person between 55 and 69 years old with lung adenocarcinoma.

The chain employs TRBV19 and TRBJ2-6; tentatively, D is TRBD2 (5 bases). CDR1 and CDR2 (germline): LNHDA, SQIVND (reference sequence). The length of the CDR3 is 18 residues. V lost 4 bases, J lost 0 bases, and 16 bases lay in between. The CDR3 here is CASSRAAWQNSGANVLTF. The CDR3 DNA reads as TGTGCCAGTAGTAGAGCGGCGTGGCAGAACTCTGGGGCCAACGTCCTGACTTTC.

In this sample, this clone is medium-sized (0.01 to 0.1%). The chain carries TRBV28 and TRBJ1-2; the D is unclear. V was trimmed by 3 bases and J by 4 bases, leaving 12 bases between them. CDR1 and CDR2 from the germline V gene are MDHEN and SYDVKM. The CDR3 consists of 14 residues. CDR3 in amino acids: CASSFDGLAYGYTF. In DNA, the CDR3 is TGTGCCAGCAGTTTCGATGGCCTCGCCTATGGCTACACCTTC.

This clone was counted a few times. This chain links TRBV4-2 with TRBJ2-3; either TRBD1 or TRBD2 may supply D (5 bases each). Germline values: CDR1 LGHNA, CDR2 YNFKEQ. The CDR3 sequence is 15 residues long. The V end lost 1 base, the J end lost 2 bases, and 10 bases lay between the germline ends. The CDR3 DNA reads as TGTGCCAGCAGCCAAGTTTTCGGGACCACAGATACGCAGTATTTT. Amino acids: CASSQVFGTTDTQYF.

The chain uses TRBV4-2 and TRBJ2-5; 14 bases are a match to TRBD2. This CDR3 comprises 18 residues. Germline values: CDR1 LGHNA, CDR2 YNFKEQ. With V trimmed by 4 bases and J by 5 bases, 12 bases remained unmatched. CDR3 DNA sequence: TGTGCCAGCAGCCCGGCCGGGACTAGCGGGAGTTATGGGGAGACCCAGTACTTC. Protein: CASSPAGTSGSYGETQYF.

The rearrangement links TRBV5-1 to TRBJ2-1; 8 nucleotides match TRBD2. Germline CDR1 reads SGHRS; CDR2 reads YFSETQ. V gave up 2 bases and J gave up 7 bases; unmatched junction bases: 11. The CDR3 length is 16 residues. The CDR3 reads CASSFSREGLRNEQFF. Written as DNA, the CDR3 is TGCGCCAGCAGCTTCAGCCGGGAGGGCCTAAGAAATGAGCAGTTCTTC.

Only one count was recorded for this clone. The chain is built from TRBV6-5 and TRBJ2-7; D is perhaps TRBD1 (6 bases). Germline CDR1 MNHEY, CDR2 SVGAGI. The CDR3 extends over 14 amino acids. With 8 bases removed from V and 6 bases from J, the gap between germline ends came to 20 bases. This CDR3 reads CASGRPNRAAEQYF. CDR3 nucleotide sequence: TGTGCCAGCGGAAGGCCGAACAGGGCGGCCGAGCAGTACTTC.

CDR3 coding DNA: TGCGCCAGCAGTATCGCGGGAGTAATAGGCGAGCAGTACTTC. Translation: CASSIAGVIGEQYF. The chain employs TRBV23-1 and TRBJ2-7; 7 nucleotides align to TRBD2. TRBV23-1 has ORF status, its function being uncertain. The V and J ends lost 5 bases and 6 bases, in that order; junction bases with no gene match: 10. CDR3 length: 14 residues.

V gene TRBV6-1 combines with J gene TRBJ1-4; 10 nucleotides line up with TRBD1. V was clipped by 5 bases and J by 8 bases; unmatched bases: 5. The CDR3 is 14 residues long. Germline CDR1 reads MNHNS; CDR2 reads SASEGT. CDR3 nucleotide sequence: TGTGCCAGCAGTAGACAGGGGGCGCGAGAAAAACTGTTTTTT. Its translation is CASSRQGAREKLFF.

This clone was seen only a few times. The chain recombines TRBV28 with TRBJ2-5; D not certain. Germline CDR1 MDHEN, CDR2 SYDVKM. The CDR3 has 11 amino acids. V was shortened by 3 bases and J by 5 bases, with 4 bases between the two germline ends. The CDR3 loop reads CASSLRETQYF. Written as DNA, the CDR3 is TGTGCCAGCAGTTTGCGGGAGACCCAGTACTTC.

The chain joins TRBV15 to TRBJ2-3; 7 nucleotides align to TRBD1. CDR3 length: 17 residues. The V and J ends lost 3 bases and 0 bases, in that order; junction bases with no gene match: 9. Germline values: CDR1 LNHNV, CDR2 YYDKDF (reference sequence). The CDR3, as DNA: TGTGCCACCAGCAGGGACCGACAGGGCGGCAGCACAGATACGCAGTATTTT. It codes for CATSRDRQGGSTDTQYF.

The rearrangement links TRBV2 to TRBJ1-4, with D tentatively TRBD1 (6 bases). Trimming took off 5 bases at V and 8 bases at J, with 18 bases between the two ends. Germline CDR1 reads SNHLY; CDR2 reads FYNNEI. The CDR3 spans 15 residues. DNA for the CDR3: TGTGCCAGCAGTCCCCGCGGGGGGGGCGGCGAAAAACTGTTTTTT. Translated, it gives CASSPRGGGGEKLFF.

The rearrangement joins TRBV28 to TRBJ1-1; 8 bases agree with TRBD1. The germline V gene has CDR1 MDHEN and CDR2 SYDVKM. With 3 bases clipped from V and 6 bases from J, the junction kept 12 bases outside the gene matches. This CDR3 contains 16 residues. CDR3 sequence (DNA): TGTGCCAGCAGTTTTGCAGGGGGCTTTGCTTCCGCTGAAGCTTTCTTT. Its translation is CASSFAGGFASAEAFF.

The V call is TRBV5-4, the J call TRBJ1-4; 7 bases line up with TRBD1. CDR1 is SGHNT, CDR2 YYREEE, per germline (reference sequence). The CDR3 has 13 amino acids. V lost 5 bases, J lost 5 bases, and 3 bases stayed unmatched. As DNA, the CDR3 is TGTGCCAGCAGGATACAGGGGAATGAAAAACTGTTTTTT. Its translation is CASRIQGNEKLFF.

This clone was observed once. This chain links TRBV27 with TRBJ2-1; tentatively, D is TRBD1 (6 bases). The CDR3 totals 13 residues. Deletions cut 3 bases from V and 8 bases from J, with 11 bases between. Germline lookup yields CDR1 MNHEY and CDR2 SMNVEV (reference sequence). The CDR3 loop reads CASSLGAADEQFF. The CDR3 nucleotides are TGTGCCAGCAGTTTGGGGGCAGCGGATGAGCAGTTCTTC.

The CDR3 bases are TGCAGCGTTGGGGACAGGCGGGGGACAGATACGCAGTATTTT. As protein: CSVGDRRGTDTQYF. The chain recombines TRBV29-1 with TRBJ2-3; D perhaps matches TRBD1 (8 bases). The CDR3 length is 14 residues. Germline values: CDR1 SQVTM, CDR2 ANQGSEA. V lost 4 bases to trimming and J lost 3 bases, with 14 bases between them.

The rearrangement uses TRBV4-2 and TRBJ2-2, with D possibly being TRBD1 (5 bases). This CDR3 is built from 17 residues. With 0 bases removed from V and 2 bases from J, the gap between germline ends came to 13 bases. Germline assignment: CDR1 LGHNA and CDR2 YNFKEQ. CDR3 sequence reads: CASSQDRGTTNTGELFF. CDR3 sequence (DNA): TGTGCCAGCAGCCAAGATAGGGGAACGACCAACACCGGGGAGCTGTTTTTT.

This clone was counted a few times. The rearrangement joins TRBV19 to TRBJ2-1; 10 nucleotides align to TRBD2. Germline-derived CDR1 and CDR2 are LNHDA and SQIVND (reference sequence). The CDR3 spans 15 residues. Unmatched junction bases numbered 8, after V lost 4 bases and J lost 8 bases. The CDR3 DNA follows: TGTGCCAGTAGTAGGACTAGCGGCAATCGGGATGAGCAGTTCTTC. It yields the protein CASSRTSGNRDEQFF. Full variable domain (remainder filled in from reference TRBV19 and TRBJ2-1): DGGITQSPKYLFRKEGQNVTLSCEQNLNHDAMYWYRQDPGQGLRLIYYSQIVNDFQKGDIAEGYSVSREKKESFPLTVTSAQKNPTAFYLCASSRTSGNRDEQFFGPGTRLTVL.

A few counts support this clone. The rearrangement joins TRBV18 to TRBJ1-2; 9 nucleotides line up with TRBD1. The CDR3 contains 14 residues. The V gene end was trimmed by 8 bases and the J gene end by 1 base; junction bases not matched to a gene: 5. CDR1 KGHSH and CDR2 LQKENI come from the germline V gene. CDR3 residues: CASDGGQGNYGYTF. The DNA for the CDR3 is TGTGCCAGCGACGGGGGACAGGGTAACTATGGCTACACCTTC. The whole variable domain, remainder taken from reference TRBV18 and TRBJ1-2, is NAGVMQNPRHLVRRRGQEARLRCSPMKGHSHVYWYRQLPEEGLKFMVYLQKENIIDESGMPKERFSAEFPKEGPSILRIQQVVRGDSAAYFCASDGGQGNYGYTFGSGTRLTVV.

The chain carries TRBV10-1 and TRBJ2-3, with no clear D. The CDR3 is 13 residues long. V dropped 3 bases and J dropped 0 bases, with 4 bases sitting between them. Germline CDR1 WNHNN, CDR2 SYGVQD (reference sequence). The CDR3 DNA reads TGCGCCAGCAGTGAAGGTAGCACAGATACGCAGTATTTT. This codes for CASSEGSTDTQYF.

This clone showed up just a few times. CDR3 sequence reads: CASSSRTGDGYTF. CDR3 DNA: TGTGCCAGCAGTTCGCGAACAGGGGATGGCTACACCTTC. The chain is built from TRBV28 and TRBJ1-2, with 7 bases identical to TRBD1. V dropped 4 bases and J dropped 6; count of bases not matched to a gene: 5. Germline V lookup: CDR1 MDHEN, CDR2 SYDVKM. The CDR3 consists of 13 residues.

This sequence joins TRBV2 and TRBJ2-3; 9 bases map to TRBD2. Germline V gene sequence: CDR1 SNHLY, CDR2 FYNNEI. Unmatched junction bases numbered 3, after V lost 7 bases and J lost 1 base. The CDR3 sequence is 14 residues long. This CDR3 reads CASTPSGGTDTQYF. CDR3 sequence (DNA): TGTGCCAGCACTCCTAGCGGGGGCACAGATACGCAGTATTTT.

This clone was seen a few times. The rearrangement uses TRBV11-2 and TRBJ2-4; unclear D gene. The ends were cut back, 6 bases at V and 6 bases at J, with 9 bases in the middle. The CDR3 length is 12 residues. CDR1 is SGHAT, CDR2 FQNNGV, per germline. CDR3: CASSPNLNIQYF. In nucleotides, the CDR3 is TGTGCCAGCAGTCCTAATCTAAACATTCAGTACTTC.

The V and J genes are TRBV6-1 and TRBJ2-5; 10 bases are shared with TRBD1. CDR1 MNHNS and CDR2 SASEGT come from the germline V gene. This CDR3 has 15 amino acids. V was clipped by 0 bases and J by 6 bases; unmatched bases: 4. The CDR3 DNA is TGTGCCAGCAGTGAAGCTTGGGACAGGGGAAAGACCCAGTACTTC. Translating gives CASSEAWDRGKTQYF.

The chain couples TRBV7-9 to TRBJ2-6; D is unclear. Trimming took 4 bases from V and 3 from J, leaving 4 bases between them. The CDR3 length is 13 residues. From germline, CDR1 is SEHNR and CDR2 FQNEAQ (reference sequence). The CDR3, as DNA: TGTGCCAGCAGCTCTAGTGGGGCCAACGTCCTGACTTTC. Amino acid sequence: CASSSSGANVLTF.

The chain employs TRBV7-6 and TRBJ2-3; D not certain. Trimming shortened V by 6 bases and J by 0 bases, and 10 bases separated the two germline ends. The CDR3 covers 14 residues. Germline values: CDR1 SGHVS, CDR2 FNYEAQ. Here the CDR3 DNA reads TGTGCCAGCAGTCAATTTTCTAGCACAGATACGCAGTATTTT. Translating it yields CASSQFSSTDTQYF. Using reference TRBV7-6 and TRBJ2-3 for the parts outside the CDR3, the full variable domain is GAGVSQSPRYKVTKRGQDVALRCDPISGHVSLYWYRQALGQGPEFLTYFNYEAQQDKSGLPNDRFSAERPEGSISTLTIQRTEQRDSAMYRCASSQFSSTDTQYFGPGTRLTVL.

This chain connects TRBV2 to TRBJ1-2; D call uncertain. Germline V lookup: CDR1 SNHLY, CDR2 FYNNEI. V lost 4 bases and J 4 bases, leaving 13 bases between the germline ends. The CDR3 runs to 14 residues. The CDR3 nucleotides read TGTGCCAGCAGTGCCCACGGGGATGGCTATGGCTACACCTTC. Translating it yields CASSAHGDGYGYTF. Together with reference TRBV2 and TRBJ1-2, the CDR3 gives the full variable domain: EPEVTQTPSHQVTQMGQEVILRCVPISNHLYFYWYRQILGQKVEFLVSFYNNEISEKSEIFDDQFSVERPDGSNFTLKIRSTKLEDSAMYFCASSAHGDGYGYTFGSGTRLTVV.

CDR3: CASSLNAAQPQHF. CDR3 coding DNA: TGTGCCAGCAGCTTAAACGCGGCCCAGCCCCAGCATTTT. J is TRBJ1-5 and V is TRBV5-4; D is uncertain. Trimming took 2 bases from V and 7 from J, leaving 10 bases between them. The CDR3 runs to 13 residues. Germline assignment: CDR1 SGHNT and CDR2 YYREEE (reference sequence).